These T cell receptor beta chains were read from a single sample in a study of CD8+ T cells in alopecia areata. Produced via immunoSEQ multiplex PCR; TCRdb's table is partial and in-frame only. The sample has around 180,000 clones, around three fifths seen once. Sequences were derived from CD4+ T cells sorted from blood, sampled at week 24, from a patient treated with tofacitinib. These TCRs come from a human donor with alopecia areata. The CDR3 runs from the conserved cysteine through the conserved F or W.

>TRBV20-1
CSAPEWGEQYF
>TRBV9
CASSALRDSHYEQYF
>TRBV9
CASSPQGQGFSRELFF
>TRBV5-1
CASHGVGGQETQYF
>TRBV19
CATNGQGKSGELFF
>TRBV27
CASSRQASNYGYTF
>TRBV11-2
CASRPPGRGRTGELFF
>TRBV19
CASRETGVNNEQFF
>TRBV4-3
CASSQDQTENYGYTF
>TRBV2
CASSAQVLGNSPLHF
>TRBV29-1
CSGEMTGVWYEQYF
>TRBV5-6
CASSLAYNEQFF
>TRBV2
CASSEWGRTTDTQYF
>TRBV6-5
CATSLGTVQETQYF
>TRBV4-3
CASSQDQRTDTQYF
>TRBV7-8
CASSLVGGGAGETQYF
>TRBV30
CAWNSGPGLGNQPQHF
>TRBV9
CASSVTTGGYTF
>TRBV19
CASSPRGQGGHEQFF
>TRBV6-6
CASRASGSSGANVLTF
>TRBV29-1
CSVTGGSVAFF
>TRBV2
CASSPALGGGASSPLHF
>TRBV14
CASSQDRGSYNSPLHF
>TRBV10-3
CAISEQYSNQPQHF
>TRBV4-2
CASSSLGTRRTGEQFF
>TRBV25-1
CASSRTGASSPLHF
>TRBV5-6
CASSFSGGGYEQYF
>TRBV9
CASSPTTGGHEQYF
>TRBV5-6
CASSLGGGQGYGYTF
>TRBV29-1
CSGRDRGRGETQYF
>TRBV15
CATSREGTGGKVWEQYF
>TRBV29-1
CSGRGIADTQYF
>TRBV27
CASSLGANNSPLHF
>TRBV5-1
CASSLGQKNTEAFF
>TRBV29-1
CSVDHWGSTDTQYF
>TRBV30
CAWSVFGGREKLFF
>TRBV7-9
CASSRGGTNTGELFF
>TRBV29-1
CSVGRGALAGELFF
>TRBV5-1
CASSPDRHTDTQYF
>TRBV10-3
CAISLQKMNTEAFF
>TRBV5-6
CASSLTGADTQYF
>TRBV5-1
CASSRPATGETQYF
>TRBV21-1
CASSRRLGAPLGYTF
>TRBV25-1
CASSEAGARKSGEQYF
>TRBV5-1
CASSPGPSNSPLHF
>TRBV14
CASTTGPDYGYTF
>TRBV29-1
CSVDQLVGEAFF
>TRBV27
CASSSEGRGYEQYF